This T cell receptor beta chain was sequenced for a study of blood T cell repertoires in COVID-19. Study summary: COVID-19 samples from acute and convalescent phases originated in the United States, Italy and Spain. Nucleic acid was either cDNA or gDNA, and it came from T cells, B-cell-depleted T cells, or PBMCs.

In the source study's methods: Amplification with reference gene primers provided the estimates of nucleated cell counts. Here immunoSEQ multiplex PCR was the method, and the copy in TCRdb shows in-frame clones only, minus some. V and J calls and clone size are as listed in that table; D and trimming were resolved from the DNA. The sample contains fewer than 400,000 clones, around 84% of which appear only once. Germline V gives CDR1 SGDLS, CDR2 YYNGEE. V lost 0 bases and J 0 bases, leaving 19 bases between the germline ends. This CDR3 has 18 residues. V and J are TRBV9 and TRBJ2-7; perhaps TRBD1 as D (6 bases). Specimen: peripheral blood. The receptor was derived from a young woman with acute or convalescent COVID-19. The CDR3 is CASSVGPSAEDSSYEQYF. The CDR3 DNA sequence: TGTGCCAGCAGCGTAGGACCATCCGCTGAGGACAGCTCCTACGAGCAGTACTTC.